Listed here is a single TCR beta chain. What it recognizes is unknown. This specimen belongs to a study of T cell clones after liver transplantation. Study context: A pre-transplant mixed lymphocyte reaction with TCRbeta sequencing defined graft-donor-reactive clones followed in post-transplant blood.

Broader study findings: Compared with third party-reactive sequences, donor-reactive ones declined more, independent of withdrawal success.

TCRdb's copy holds only in-frame clones and misses some; the assay was immunoSEQ multiplex PCR. The sample holds under 20,000 clones; around nine tenths are singletons and the top ten take about an eighth. The V and J ends lost 6 bases and 0 bases, in that order; junction bases with no gene match: 5. The CDR3 runs 17 residues. Germline CDR1 SQVTM, CDR2 ANQGSEA. The rearrangement links TRBV29-1 to TRBJ2-1, with TRBD2 matching 16 bases. This TCR derives from a human donor who received a liver transplant. This sample comprised CD8+ T cells from blood, obtained before liver transplant. In DNA form, the CDR3 reads TGCAGCGTCCTCGGGACTAGCGGGAGGGCCTCCTACAATGAGCAGTTCTTC. It is translated as CSVLGTSGRASYNEQFF.